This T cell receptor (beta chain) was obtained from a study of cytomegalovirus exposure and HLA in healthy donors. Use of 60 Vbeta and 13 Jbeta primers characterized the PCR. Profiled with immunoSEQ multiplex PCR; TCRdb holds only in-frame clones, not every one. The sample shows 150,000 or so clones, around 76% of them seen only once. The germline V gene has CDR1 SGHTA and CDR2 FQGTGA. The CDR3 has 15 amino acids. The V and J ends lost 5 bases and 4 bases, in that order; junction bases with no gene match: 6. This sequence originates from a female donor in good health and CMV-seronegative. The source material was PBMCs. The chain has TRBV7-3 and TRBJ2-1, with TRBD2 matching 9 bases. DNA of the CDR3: TGTGCCAGCAGCATTAGCGGGAGTACGTACAATGAGCAGTTCTTC. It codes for CASSISGSTYNEQFF. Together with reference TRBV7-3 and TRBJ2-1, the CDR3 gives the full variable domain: GAGVSQTPSNKVTEKGKYVELRCDPISGHTALYWYRQSLGQGPEFLIYFQGTGAADDSGLPNDRFFAVRPEGSVSTLKIQRTERGDSAVYLCASSISGSTYNEQFFGPGTRLTVL.